This T cell receptor (beta chain) derives from a study of blood T cell repertoires in COVID-19. The trim removed 3 bases at V and 4 bases at J, leaving 5 bases unmatched. Germline V gene lookup returns CDR1 KGHSH and CDR2 LQKENI. This CDR3 spans 15 amino acids. Using immunoSEQ multiplex PCR, the repertoire was profiled, and TCRdb retains in-frame clones only, with some absent. This table holds 90,000 or so clones, roughly 80% found once. This TCR was recovered from a human donor in a cohort sampled during active COVID-19. The chain employs TRBV18 and TRBJ2-2; 7 bases line up with TRBD1. Sequenced material: peripheral blood. CDR3 coding DNA: TGTGCCAGCTCACCTGGACAGGTGGGCACCGGGGAGCTGTTTTTT. This codes for CASSPGQVGTGELFF.